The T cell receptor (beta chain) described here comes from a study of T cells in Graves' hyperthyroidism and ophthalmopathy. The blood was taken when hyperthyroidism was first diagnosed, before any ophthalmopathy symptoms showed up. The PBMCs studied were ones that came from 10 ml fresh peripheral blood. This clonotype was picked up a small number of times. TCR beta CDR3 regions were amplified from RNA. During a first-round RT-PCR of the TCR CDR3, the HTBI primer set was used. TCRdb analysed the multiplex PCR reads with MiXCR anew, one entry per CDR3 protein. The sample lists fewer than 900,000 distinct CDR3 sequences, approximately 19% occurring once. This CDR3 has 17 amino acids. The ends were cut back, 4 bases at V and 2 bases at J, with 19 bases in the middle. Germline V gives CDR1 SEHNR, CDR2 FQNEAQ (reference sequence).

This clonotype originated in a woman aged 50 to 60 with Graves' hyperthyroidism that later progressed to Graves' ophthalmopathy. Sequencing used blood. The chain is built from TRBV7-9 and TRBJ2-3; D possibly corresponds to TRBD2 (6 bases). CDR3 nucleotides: TGTGCCAGCAGCTCAACCCGGGGGACGGACCACACAGATACGCAGTATTTT. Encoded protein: CASSSTRGTDHTDTQYF.